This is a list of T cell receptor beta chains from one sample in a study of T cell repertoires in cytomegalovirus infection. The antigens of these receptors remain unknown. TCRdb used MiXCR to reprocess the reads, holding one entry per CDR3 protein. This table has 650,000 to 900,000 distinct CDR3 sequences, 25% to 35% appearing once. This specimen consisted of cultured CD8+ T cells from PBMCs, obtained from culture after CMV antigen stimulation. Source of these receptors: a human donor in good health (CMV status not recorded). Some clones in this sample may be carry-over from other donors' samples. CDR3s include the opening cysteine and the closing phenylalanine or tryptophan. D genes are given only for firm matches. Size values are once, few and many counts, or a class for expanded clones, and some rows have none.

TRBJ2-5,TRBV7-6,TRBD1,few,CASSSDRRQETQYF,TGTGCCAGCAGCTCGGACAGGAGGCAAGAGACCCAGTACTTC
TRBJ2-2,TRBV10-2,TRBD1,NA,CASSYDRGPGGELFF,TGCGCCAGCAGTTACGACAGGGGGCCGGGCGGGGAGCTGTTTTTT
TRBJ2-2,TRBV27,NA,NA,CASSIQGRLNTGELFF,TGTGCCAGCAGTATACAGGGGAGGTTGAACACCGGGGAGCTGTTTTTT
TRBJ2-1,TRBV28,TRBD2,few,CASSPQRGVTYNEQFF,TGTGCCAGCAGTCCGCAGCGGGGGGTCACCTACAATGAGCAGTTCTTC
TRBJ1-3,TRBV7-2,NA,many,CASSLEGFAGNTIYF,TGTGCCAGCAGCTTAGAGGGGTTCGCTGGAAACACCATATATTTT
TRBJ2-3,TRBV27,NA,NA,CASNPGNADTQYF,TGTGCCAGCAATCCCGGGAACGCAGATACGCAGTATTTT
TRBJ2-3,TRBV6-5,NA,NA,CASSLGESNTQYF,TGTGCCAGCAGTTTAGGAGAATCTAATACGCAGTATTTT
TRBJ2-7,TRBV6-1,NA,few,CASSEGGGLVSYEQYF,TGTGCCAGCAGTGAAGGTGGGGGGCTGGTATCCTACGAGCAGTACTTC
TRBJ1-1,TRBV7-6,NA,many,CASSLSSTGNTEAFF,TGTGCCAGCAGCTTATCCTCGACAGGGAACACTGAAGCTTTCTTT
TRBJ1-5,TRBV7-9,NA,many,CASSLDNRDSNQPQHF,TGTGCCAGCAGCTTAGATAACAGGGATAGCAATCAGCCCCAGCATTTT
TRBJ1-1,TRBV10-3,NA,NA,CAISADTGITEAFF,TGTGCCATCAGTGCTGACACAGGTATCACTGAAGCTTTCTTT
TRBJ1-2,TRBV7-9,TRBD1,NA,CASSTTDRGNYGYTF,TGTGCCAGCAGCACCACGGACAGGGGAAACTATGGCTACACCTTC
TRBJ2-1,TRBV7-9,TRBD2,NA,CASSPRLDGTAVAGSYNEQFF,TGTGCCAGCAGCCCTCGACTAGACGGGACCGCAGTAGCGGGGTCCTACAATGAGCAGTTCTTC
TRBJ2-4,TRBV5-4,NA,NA,CASSLVSSTNIQYF,TGTGCCAGCAGCTTGGTTAGCAGCACCAACATTCAGTACTTC
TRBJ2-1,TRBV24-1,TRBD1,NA,CATSVGQGESYNEQFF,TGTGCCACCAGTGTCGGACAGGGGGAATCCTACAATGAGCAGTTCTTC
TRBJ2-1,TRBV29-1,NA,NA,CSVDWSYNEQFF,TGCAGCGTTGATTGGTCCTACAATGAGCAGTTCTTC
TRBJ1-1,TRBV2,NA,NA,CARQGNTEAFF,TGTGCCAGACAGGGGAACACTGAAGCTTTCTTT
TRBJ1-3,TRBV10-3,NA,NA,CAIKVRRREGNTIYF,TGTGCCATCAAGGTTCGGAGGAGAGAAGGAAACACCATATATTTT
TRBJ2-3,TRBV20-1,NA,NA,CSARRYTDTQYF,TGCAGTGCTAGAAGGTACACAGATACGCAGTATTTT
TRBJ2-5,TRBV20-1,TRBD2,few,CSARVPTSGGAKTQYF,TGCAGTGCTAGAGTCCCGACTAGCGGGGGGGCGAAGACCCAGTACTTC
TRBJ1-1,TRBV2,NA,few,CASSEGVSLSTEAFF,TGTGCCAGCAGTGAAGGGGTCAGCCTCTCCACTGAAGCTTTCTTT
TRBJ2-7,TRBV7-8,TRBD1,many,CASRRLGTDAYEQYF,TGTGCCAGCAGAAGATTGGGGACAGATGCCTACGAGCAGTACTTC
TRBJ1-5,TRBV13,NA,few,CASSLGGHYQPQHF,TGTGCCAGCAGCTTGGGGGGGCACTATCAGCCCCAGCATTTT
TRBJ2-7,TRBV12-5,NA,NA,CASGFVSSYEQYF,TGTGCTAGTGGTTTTGTCAGCTCCTACGAGCAGTACTTC
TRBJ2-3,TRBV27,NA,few,CASSSGGHTNTQYF,TGTGCCAGCAGTTCCGGCGGGCACACGAATACGCAGTATTTT
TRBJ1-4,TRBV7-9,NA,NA,CASSLLQDEKLFF,TGTGCCAGCAGCTTATTACAGGATGAAAAACTGTTTTTT
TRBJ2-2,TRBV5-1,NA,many,CASSLAGQGGGELFF,TGCGCCAGCAGCTTGGCCGGGCAGGGCGGCGGGGAGCTGTTTTTT
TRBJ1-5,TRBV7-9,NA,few,CASSQDTAQHF,TGTGCCAGCAGTCAGGACACAGCCCAGCATTTT
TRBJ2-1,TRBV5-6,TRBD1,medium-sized,CASSLGTGDNEQFF,TGTGCCAGCAGCTTAGGGACAGGGGACAATGAGCAGTTCTTC
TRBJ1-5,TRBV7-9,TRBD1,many,CASSPRTGNQPQHF,TGTGCCAGCAGCCCCCGGACAGGGAATCAGCCCCAGCATTTT
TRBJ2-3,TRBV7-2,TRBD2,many,CASRSSPAGGPGDTQYF,TGTGCCAGCAGGTCATCCCCAGCGGGGGGGCCGGGAGATACGCAGTATTTT
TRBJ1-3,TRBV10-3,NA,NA,CAITGAGNTIYF,TGTGCCATCACGGGGGCTGGAAACACCATATATTTT
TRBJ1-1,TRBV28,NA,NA,CASSLTEGNTEAFF,TGTGCCAGCAGTTTGACAGAGGGAAACACTGAAGCTTTCTTT
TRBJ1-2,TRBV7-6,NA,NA,CASSLLGVVLGGYTF,TGTGCTAGCAGCTTGTTGGGGGTTGTCTTAGGGGGCTACACCTTC
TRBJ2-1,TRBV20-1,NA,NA,CSAIQDNEQFF,TGCAGTGCAATCCAGGACAATGAGCAGTTCTTC
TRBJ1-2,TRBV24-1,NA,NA,CATSDLGGRDGYTF,TGTGCCACCAGTGATTTAGGGGGGAGAGATGGCTACACCTTC
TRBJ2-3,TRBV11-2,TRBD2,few,CASSSWSRGGITDTQYF,TGTGCCAGCAGCTCGTGGAGCCGCGGGGGGATCACAGATACGCAGTATTTT
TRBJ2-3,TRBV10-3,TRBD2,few,CAIRAWTSEGTDTQYF,TGTGCCATCAGAGCCTGGACTAGCGAGGGCACAGATACGCAGTATTTT
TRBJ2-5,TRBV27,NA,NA,CASSSQGREETQYF,TGTGCCAGCAGTTCACAGGGTCGCGAGGAGACCCAGTACTTC
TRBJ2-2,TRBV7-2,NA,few,CASSTLNTGELFF,TGTGCCAGCAGCACCCTCAACACCGGGGAGCTGTTTTTT
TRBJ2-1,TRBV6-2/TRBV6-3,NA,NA,CASSLPRGRGLSYNEQFF,TGTGCCAGCAGCCTCCCCAGGGGGCGGGGGCTCTCCTACAATGAGCAGTTCTTC
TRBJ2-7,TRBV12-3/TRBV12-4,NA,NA,CASSVARSSYEQYF,TGTGCCAGCTCGGTAGCCCGGAGCTCCTACGAGCAGTACTTC
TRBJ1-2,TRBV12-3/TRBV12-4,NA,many,CASSQGRANIGYTF,TGTGCCAGCAGCCAAGGGAGGGCGAACATCGGCTACACCTTC
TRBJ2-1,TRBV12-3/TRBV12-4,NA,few,CASNAPAPSHHEQFF,TGTGCCAGCAATGCCCCGGCCCCGTCCCACCATGAGCAGTTCTTC
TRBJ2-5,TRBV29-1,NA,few,CSVEFSGGGGELETQYF,TGCAGCGTTGAGTTTTCAGGAGGGGGCGGTGAATTGGAGACCCAGTACTTC
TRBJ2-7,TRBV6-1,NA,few,CASNPWTEAYEQYF,TGTGCCAGCAATCCGTGGACGGAAGCCTACGAGCAGTACTTC
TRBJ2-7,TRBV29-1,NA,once,CSATGTPSYEQYF,TGCAGCGCCACCGGGACGCCTTCCTACGAGCAGTACTTC
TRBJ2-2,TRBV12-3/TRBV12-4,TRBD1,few,CASIPGQGTGELFF,TGTGCCAGCATACCGGGACAGGGGACCGGGGAGCTGTTTTTT
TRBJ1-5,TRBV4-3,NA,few,CASSQDRGEGFQQPQHF,TGCGCCAGCAGCCAAGATCGCGGAGAGGGCTTCCAACAGCCCCAGCATTTT
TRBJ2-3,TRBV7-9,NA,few,CASSSGTLTSTDTQYF,TGTGCCAGCAGCTCTGGGACTCTCACTTCCACAGATACGCAGTATTTT
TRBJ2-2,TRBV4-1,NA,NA,CASSQLQGSTGELFF,TGCGCCAGCAGCCAACTACAGGGAAGCACCGGGGAGCTGTTTTTT
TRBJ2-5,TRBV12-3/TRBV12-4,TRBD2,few,CASSLQLAGLYQETQYF,TGTGCCAGCAGTTTGCAACTAGCGGGACTGTACCAAGAGACCCAGTACTTC
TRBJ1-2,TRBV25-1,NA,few,CASSEVGTGYGYTF,TGTGCCAGCAGTGAGGTGGGCACCGGCTATGGCTACACCTTC
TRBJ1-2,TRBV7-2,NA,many,CASSIRQRSYTF,TGTGCCAGCAGCATCCGACAGCGGAGCTACACCTTC
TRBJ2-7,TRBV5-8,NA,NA,CASGNTGYYNEQYF,TGTGCCAGCGGCAACACGGGCTACTACAATGAGCAGTACTTC
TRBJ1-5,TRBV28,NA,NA,CASSADLSGNQPQHF,TGTGCCAGCAGTGCGGACCTAAGCGGCAATCAGCCCCAGCATTTT
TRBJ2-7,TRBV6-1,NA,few,CASSEDGYEQYF,TGTGCCAGCAGTGAAGACGGGTACGAGCAGTACTTC
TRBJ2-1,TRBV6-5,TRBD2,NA,CASSYSDLAGGGEQFF,TGTGCCAGCAGTTACTCTGACCTAGCGGGGGGGGGGGAGCAGTTCTTC
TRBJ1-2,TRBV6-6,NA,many,CASRLNYGYTF,TGTGCCAGCCGCTTAAACTATGGCTACACCTTC
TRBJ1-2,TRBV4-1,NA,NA,CASSPVKGDNYGYTF,TGCGCCAGCAGCCCAGTAAAGGGTGACAACTATGGCTACACCTTC